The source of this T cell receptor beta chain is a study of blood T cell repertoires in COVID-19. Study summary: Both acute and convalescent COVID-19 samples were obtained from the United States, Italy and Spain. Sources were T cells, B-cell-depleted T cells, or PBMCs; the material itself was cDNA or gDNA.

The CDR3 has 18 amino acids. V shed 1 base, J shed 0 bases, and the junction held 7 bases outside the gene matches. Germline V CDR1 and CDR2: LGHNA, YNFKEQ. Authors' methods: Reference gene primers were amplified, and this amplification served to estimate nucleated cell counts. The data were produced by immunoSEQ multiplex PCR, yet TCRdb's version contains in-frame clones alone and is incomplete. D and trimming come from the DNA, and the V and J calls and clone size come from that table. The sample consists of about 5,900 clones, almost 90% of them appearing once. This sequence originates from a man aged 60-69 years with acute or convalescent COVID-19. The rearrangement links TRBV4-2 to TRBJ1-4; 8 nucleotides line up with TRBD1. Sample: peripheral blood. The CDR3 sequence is CASSQGIGQGSTNEKLFF. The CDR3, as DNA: TGTGCCAGCAGCCAAGGAATTGGACAGGGATCAACTAATGAAAAACTGTTTTTT.